This TCR beta chain was recovered during a study of cytomegalovirus exposure and HLA in healthy donors. Study-wide findings and caveats: Clonal expansion, a later analysis showed, was greater in HLA-associated TCR beta chains than in equally common others. When analyzed later, a missense DCLRE1C variant was found to be linked to TCR beta V- and J-gene trimming.

Concerning this clone: Its target is not known.

PCR used 60 Vbeta primers and 13 Jbeta primers. TCRdb's copy holds only in-frame clones and misses some; the assay was immunoSEQ multiplex PCR. The repertoire holds approximately 190,000 clones, with roughly 82% as singletons. The ends lost 6 bases at V and 0 bases at J; junction bases unmatched: 4. Germline-derived CDR1 and CDR2 are ENHRY and SYGVKD. CDR3 length: 14 amino acids. This chain joins TRBV10-3 and TRBJ2-7; TRBD1 matches at 8 bases. Sample: PBMCs. This clonotype originated in a woman aged 50 to 65 in good health and CMV-seropositive. The CDR3 DNA reads as TGTGCCATCAGCCGGGGACAGGACTCCTACGAGCAGTACTTC. Protein sequence: CAISRGQDSYEQYF.